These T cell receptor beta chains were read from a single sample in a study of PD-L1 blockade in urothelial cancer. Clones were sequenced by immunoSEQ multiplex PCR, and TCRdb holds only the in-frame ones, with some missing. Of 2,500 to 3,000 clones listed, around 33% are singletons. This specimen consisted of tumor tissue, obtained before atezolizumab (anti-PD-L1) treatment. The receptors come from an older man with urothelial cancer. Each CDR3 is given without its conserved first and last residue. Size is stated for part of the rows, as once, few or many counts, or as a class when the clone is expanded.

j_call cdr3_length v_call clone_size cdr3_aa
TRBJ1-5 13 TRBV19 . ASSQGDSSNQPQH
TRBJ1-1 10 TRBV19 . ASSNLRDRAF
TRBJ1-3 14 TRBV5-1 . ASSSGGQTSGNTIY
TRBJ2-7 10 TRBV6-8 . ASRTGNGEQY
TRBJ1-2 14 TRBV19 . ASSPRQPLMDYGYT
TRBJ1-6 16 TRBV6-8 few ASSYPTGGSSYNSPLH
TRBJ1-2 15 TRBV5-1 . ASSLVGSGFANYGYT
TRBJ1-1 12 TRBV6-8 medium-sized ASRPGQKSTEAF
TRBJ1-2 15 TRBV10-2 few ASSESTATGTNYGYT
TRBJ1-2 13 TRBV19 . ATSTRDRVIYGYT
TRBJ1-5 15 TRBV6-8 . ASSYGGGRGSNQPQH
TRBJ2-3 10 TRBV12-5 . ASEGATDTQY